The 20 T cell receptor beta chains below were found in one sample sequenced in a study of T cell responses to AZD1222 COVID-19 vaccine. Clones were read by immunoSEQ multiplex PCR, and TCRdb kept only the in-frame ones, dropping some. Altogether about 85,000 clones are present, about 86% being singletons, with the ten largest covering 9% to 12%. This specimen was peripheral blood, taken on day 0 of MenACWY control vaccination. Every receptor here comes from an adult in good health.

The chain links TRBV6-6 to TRBJ1-1, with TRBD1 as a possible D gene (6 bases). V lost 5 bases to trimming and J lost 5 bases, with 18 bases between them. The CDR3 consists of 15 residues. Germline V CDR1 and CDR2: MNHNY, SVGAGI (reference sequence). CDR3 sequence reads: CASSNPTGLRTEAFF. Here the CDR3 DNA reads TGTGCCAGCAGTAACCCAACAGGGCTTCGGACTGAAGCTTTCTTT.

This rearrangement joins TRBV2 to TRBJ2-3; TRBD1 might be the D (5 bases). Trimming pared 4 bases from V and 1 base from J, leaving 9 bases between. Germline lookup yields CDR1 SNHLY and CDR2 FYNNEI. The CDR3 is 14 amino acids. CDR3 DNA sequence: TGTGCCAGCAGTGGATCCAGGGGCACAGATACGCAGTATTTT. This translates into CASSGSRGTDTQYF.

The V call is TRBV5-6, the J call TRBJ2-7; 9 positions match TRBD1. CDR3 length: 15 residues. The V gene's germline CDR1 is SGHDT and CDR2 YYEEEE. V gave up 5 bases and J gave up 3 bases; unmatched junction bases: 9. CDR3 nucleotide sequence: TGTGCCAGCAGTGCCGGGACAGGGAAGATCTACGAGCAGTACTTC. As protein: CASSAGTGKIYEQYF.

This chain links TRBV5-4 with TRBJ2-2; perhaps TRBD1 as D (5 bases). The CDR3 spans 14 residues. Deletions cut 0 bases from V and 6 bases from J, with 9 bases between. Germline V gives CDR1 SGHNT, CDR2 YYREEE (reference sequence). As DNA, the CDR3 is TGTGCCAGCAGCTTGGATCAAGGGGCCGGGGAGCTGTTTTTT. Protein: CASSLDQGAGELFF.

V is TRBV7-2 and J is TRBJ1-2, with 7 bases that match TRBD1. This CDR3 region has 15 residues. V dropped 4 bases and J dropped 7; count of bases not matched to a gene: 12. The germline V gene has CDR1 SGHTA and CDR2 FQGNSA. The CDR3 loop reads CASSWARQGGFGYTF. The CDR3 DNA follows: TGTGCCAGCAGCTGGGCCCGACAGGGAGGTTTTGGCTACACCTTC.

The chain joins TRBV28 to TRBJ1-6; D gene ambiguous. V gave up 6 bases and J gave up 4 bases, with 16 bases separating them. Germline V lookup: CDR1 MDHEN, CDR2 SYDVKM. The CDR3 is 16 amino acids. This CDR3 is CASSRRAAMYNSPLHF. DNA of the CDR3: TGTGCCAGCAGCAGACGGGCAGCAATGTATAATTCACCCCTCCACTTT.

The chain is built from TRBV19 and TRBJ1-5, with TRBD1 identical over 8 bases. Germline V gene sequence: CDR1 LNHDA, CDR2 SQIVND (reference sequence). CDR3 length: 16 residues. V lost 8 bases and J lost 0; bases outside the gene matches: 9. CDR3 in amino acids: CASFGPGTGSNQPQHF. The CDR3 region has the DNA TGTGCCAGTTTTGGGCCCGGGACAGGTAGCAATCAGCCCCAGCATTTT.

This chain joins TRBV28 and TRBJ1-1; TRBD1 might be the D (6 bases). The CDR3 totals 14 residues. V lost 4 bases, J lost 0 bases, and 9 bases lay in between. CDR1 is MDHEN and CDR2 is SYDVKM in the germline V gene. CDR3 in DNA: TGTGCCAGCAGTTCGGGACATTTGAACACTGAAGCTTTCTTT. This gives the protein CASSSGHLNTEAFF.

This chain joins TRBV7-2 and TRBJ1-6; no clear D gene. The CDR3 covers 12 residues. Trimming shortened V by 4 bases and J by 11 bases, and 9 bases separated the two germline ends. CDR1 is SGHTA and CDR2 is FQGNSA in the germline V gene. The CDR3 DNA reads as TGTGCCAGCAGCTCGTCTAGGACACCCCTCCACTTT. Amino acids: CASSSSRTPLHF.

The chain carries TRBV19 and TRBJ1-1; TRBD1 is a possible D gene (5 bases). CDR1 and CDR2 (germline): LNHDA, SQIVND (reference sequence). Trimming removed 6 bases at V and 5 bases at J, with 16 bases between. The CDR3 consists of 14 residues. CDR3 nucleotides: TGTGCCAGTAGCCTAGATAATAAGGGGACTGAAGCTTTCTTT. Its translation: CASSLDNKGTEAFF.

The chain links TRBV5-1 to TRBJ1-4; D not certain. Germline V gene lookup returns CDR1 SGHRS and CDR2 YFSETQ. The CDR3 covers 15 residues. V was trimmed by 0 bases and J by 0 bases, leaving 6 bases between them. The DNA for the CDR3 is TGCGCCAGCAGCTTGGGCAGGTCAACTAATGAAAAACTGTTTTTT. This translates into CASSLGRSTNEKLFF. The full variable domain, in which reference TRBV5-1 and TRBJ1-4 provide the parts outside the CDR3, is KAGVTQTPRYLIKTRGQQVTLSCSPISGHRSVSWYQQTPGQGLQFLFEYFSETQRNKGNFPGRFSGRQFSNSRSEMNVSTLELGDSALYLCASSLGRSTNEKLFFGSGTQLSVL.

This clone showed up just a few times. This rearrangement joins TRBV6-4 to TRBJ2-2, with 7 nucleotides matching TRBD2. The germline gives CDR1 MRHNA, CDR2 SNTAGT. The CDR3 is 14 residues long. Trimming took 3 bases from V and 3 from J; bases not matched to a gene: 1. DNA of the CDR3: TGTGCCAGCAGTGAGGGGGGGGACACCGGGGAGCTGTTTTTT. Translating gives CASSEGGDTGELFF.

This chain joins TRBV20-1 and TRBJ2-3, with 9 bases identical to TRBD2. Trimming at V came to 3 bases and at J to 3 bases, leaving 1 base not matched to a gene. Germline-derived CDR1 and CDR2 are DFQATT and SNEGSKA (reference sequence). The CDR3 runs 13 residues. This chain's CDR3 is CSASSGGTDTQYF. The CDR3 coding sequence is TGCAGTGCTAGTAGCGGGGGAACAGATACGCAGTATTTT.

The CDR3 DNA reads TGTGCCAGCAGTTACCCCACAGAGAACACTGAAGCTTTCTTT. Translated, it gives CASSYPTENTEAFF. The chain employs TRBV6-6 and TRBJ1-1; no firm D call. The V gene lost 2 bases and the J gene lost 1 base, with 8 bases spanning the gap. CDR1 and CDR2 (germline): MNHNY, SVGAGI (reference sequence). The CDR3 totals 14 residues.

The chain is built from TRBV5-1 and TRBJ2-5; no clear D. This CDR3 is 14 amino acids long. Trimming removed 3 bases at V and 4 bases at J, with 13 bases between. CDR1 and CDR2 from the germline V gene are SGHRS and YFSETQ. CDR3 DNA sequence: TGCGCCAGCAGCTCCTCCCTGCCTTCAGAGACCCAGTACTTC. Its protein is CASSSSLPSETQYF.

The chain couples TRBV5-5 to TRBJ1-3, with 9 nucleotides matching TRBD1. The CDR3 has 13 residues. Germline lookup yields CDR1 SGHKS and CDR2 YYEKEE (reference sequence). Unmatched junction bases numbered 3, after V lost 4 bases and J lost 7 bases. The CDR3 reads CASSTGQGNTIYF. DNA of the CDR3: TGTGCCAGCAGCACCGGACAGGGGAACACCATATATTTT.

This rearrangement joins TRBV4-3 to TRBJ1-1; the D is unclear. With 3 bases removed from V and 4 bases from J, the gap between germline ends came to 12 bases. CDR1 is LGHNA and CDR2 is YSLEER in the germline V gene. The CDR3 loop spans 14 amino acids. As DNA, the CDR3 is TGCGCCAGCAGCCAGATGGTAGCGGGCACTGAAGCTTTCTTT. This translates into CASSQMVAGTEAFF.

The chain has TRBV5-3 and TRBJ1-1; D perhaps matches TRBD1 (5 bases). TRBV5-3 is labeled an ORF, and its function is uncertain. This CDR3 has 14 amino acids. The V gene lost 0 bases and the J gene lost 3 bases, with 9 bases spanning the gap. The CDR3 DNA follows: TGTGCCAGAAGCTTGGGACAGCTCCACACTGAAGCTTTCTTT. Amino acid sequence: CARSLGQLHTEAFF.

This chain links TRBV5-1 with TRBJ2-2; TRBD1 agrees at 9 bases. After removal of 4 bases from V and 1 base from J, the junction contained 11 bases not matched to a gene. The germline CDR1 and CDR2 sequences are SGHRS and YFSETQ. The CDR3 extends over 18 amino acids. The CDR3 loop is CASSLLFQGQGNTGELFF. The CDR3 nucleotides read TGCGCCAGCAGCCTTCTCTTCCAGGGACAGGGGAACACCGGGGAGCTGTTTTTT.

The V gene is TRBV4-1, the J gene TRBJ1-3; D is uncertain. V dropped 1 base and J dropped 6 bases, with 16 bases sitting between them. CDR3 size: 16 residues. CDR1 MGHRA and CDR2 YSYEKL come from the germline V gene. Here the CDR3 DNA reads TGCGCCAGCAGCCAAGTCTCGGCGGGGAGGACAAACACCATATATTTT. Translation: CASSQVSAGRTNTIYF.